The 15 T cell receptor beta chains reported below all come from one sample, sequenced in a study of cytomegalovirus exposure and HLA in healthy donors. PCR employed 60 Vbeta and 13 Jbeta primers. Sequencing was performed with immunoSEQ multiplex PCR; in TCRdb, only in-frame clones are kept and a portion is missing. The sample includes approximately 210,000 clones, 70% to 80% seen only once; the top ten take approximately 0.39%. The specimen was PBMCs. The receptors come from a male donor in good health and CMV-seropositive.

This chain links TRBV5-1 with TRBJ2-7, with unresolved D. Trimming cost V 7 bases and J 4 bases, with 18 bases left between them. This CDR3 is built from 14 residues. Per the germline V gene, CDR1 is SGHRS and CDR2 is YFSETQ. The CDR3 sequence: CASRSETVIYEQYF. For the CDR3, the DNA is TGCGCCAGCCGCAGTGAAACAGTGATATACGAGCAGTACTTC. Full variable domain (outside the CDR3, taken from reference TRBV5-1 and TRBJ2-7): KAGVTQTPRYLIKTRGQQVTLSCSPISGHRSVSWYQQTPGQGLQFLFEYFSETQRNKGNFPGRFSGRQFSNSRSEMNVSTLELGDSALYLCASRSETVIYEQYFGPGTRLTVT.

The chain carries TRBV6-6 and TRBJ2-3; D possibly corresponds to TRBD2 (5 bases). The germline V gene has CDR1 MNHNY and CDR2 SVGAGI (reference sequence). Between the trimmed V and J ends, which lost 0 bases and 5 bases, there was a span of 12 bases. The CDR3 spans 15 residues. The CDR3 region is CASSYSGLDRDTQYF. CDR3 sequence (DNA): TGTGCCAGCAGTTACTCAGGACTGGACCGAGATACGCAGTATTTT.

The chain is built from TRBV18 and TRBJ1-4; tentative D call: TRBD1 (5 bases). Trimming removed 2 bases from V and 6 bases from J, with 10 bases in between. In germline, CDR1 is KGHSH, CDR2 LQKENI. The CDR3 length is 14 residues. The chain's CDR3 is CASSPGASDEKLFF. CDR3 nucleotides: TGTGCCAGCTCACCAGGGGCTAGCGATGAAAAACTGTTTTTT.

The rearrangement joins TRBV11-2 to TRBJ1-4; TRBD1 aligns across 9 bases. Germline V gives CDR1 SGHAT, CDR2 FQNNGV. V shed 0 bases and J 9 bases; nucleotides not matched to a gene: 5. The CDR3 is 15 amino acids. CDR3 sequence (DNA): TGTGCCAGCAGCTTAGAATCTGGACAGGGGAAAAAACTGTTTTTT. Translating gives CASSLESGQGKKLFF. The variable domain in full, completed from reference TRBV11-2 and TRBJ1-4, reads EAGVAQSPRYKIIEKRQSVAFWCNPISGHATLYWYQQILGQGPKLLIQFQNNGVVDDSQLPKDRFSAERLKGVDSTLKIQPAKLEDSAVYLCASSLESGQGKKLFFGSGTQLSVL.

The chain uses TRBV4-2 and TRBJ1-2; 7 bases map to TRBD1. Germline CDR1 and CDR2: LGHNA and YNFKEQ. Trimming took 0 bases from V and 7 from J; bases not matched to a gene: 11. This CDR3 is 16 amino acids long. In DNA form, the CDR3 reads TGTGCCAGCAGCCAAGATGAGGACAGGCGACTTGGTGGCTACACCTTC. This translates into CASSQDEDRRLGGYTF.

This chain connects TRBV5-4 to TRBJ2-7; 9 nucleotides line up with TRBD1. The CDR3 loop spans 13 amino acids. Trimming at V came to 4 bases and at J to 6 bases, leaving 5 bases not matched to a gene. Germline CDR1 reads SGHNT; CDR2 reads YYREEE (reference sequence). CDR3 coding DNA: TGTGCCAGCAGCGCCGGACAGGGGCGCGAGCAGTACTTC. This encodes CASSAGQGREQYF.

This clone was seen once. This chain links TRBV11-3 with TRBJ2-1, with 7 bases aligning to TRBD2. Germline-derived CDR1 and CDR2 are SGHNT and YENEEA. Trimming at V came to 5 bases and at J to 4 bases, leaving 5 bases not matched to a gene. CDR3 length: 14 amino acids. CDR3 protein: CASSGSGLYNEQFF. In nucleotides, the CDR3 is TGTGCCAGCAGCGGTAGCGGGCTGTACAATGAGCAGTTCTTC.

The chain uses TRBV30 and TRBJ2-7; D perhaps matches TRBD2 (5 bases). CDR3 size: 12 residues. From germline, CDR1 is GTSNPN and CDR2 SVGIG (reference sequence). V lost 3 bases and J lost 4, with 10 bases in between. The CDR3 loop reads CAWSPRAYEQYF. The CDR3 region has the DNA TGTGCCTGGAGCCCGAGGGCATACGAGCAGTACTTC.

The rearrangement uses TRBV18 and TRBJ2-3, with TRBD2 matching over 10 bases. Germline values: CDR1 KGHSH, CDR2 LQKENI. Unmatched junction bases numbered 11, after V lost 3 bases and J lost 5 bases. The CDR3 consists of 17 residues. The CDR3 nucleotides read TGTGCCAGCTCACCCACAATAGCGGGGGGCCGAGGAGATACGCAGTATTTT. Protein product: CASSPTIAGGRGDTQYF.

V usage is TRBV9 and J usage is TRBJ1-6; D unresolved. The CDR3 contains 14 residues. Trimming left V 2 bases short and J 9 bases short, with 12 bases between. Per the germline V gene, CDR1 is SGDLS and CDR2 is YYNGEE. CDR3 sequence: CASSVSVLSSPLHF. The CDR3 nucleotides are TGTGCCAGCAGCGTCTCGGTACTGAGTTCACCCCTCCACTTT.

The J gene is TRBJ2-6, the V gene TRBV28, with D hard to call. V was shortened by 6 bases and J by 1 base, with 10 bases between the two germline ends. The CDR3 totals 15 residues. CDR1 is MDHEN and CDR2 is SYDVKM in the germline V gene. Here the CDR3 DNA reads TGTGCCAGCAGGCTAGGTTGGTCTGGGGCCAACGTCCTGACTTTC. Translation gives CASRLGWSGANVLTF.

The gene calls are TRBV2 and TRBJ1-5, with 7 bases matching TRBD1. The CDR3 is 14 amino acids. V shed 8 bases and J 2 bases; nucleotides not matched to a gene: 6. The V gene's germline CDR1 is SNHLY and CDR2 FYNNEI. CDR3 sequence: CASDVGQGNQPQHF. As DNA, the CDR3 is TGTGCCAGCGATGTAGGACAGGGCAATCAGCCCCAGCATTTT. Full variable domain (remainder filled in from reference TRBV2 and TRBJ1-5): EPEVTQTPSHQVTQMGQEVILRCVPISNHLYFYWYRQILGQKVEFLVSFYNNEISEKSEIFDDQFSVERPDGSNFTLKIRSTKLEDSAMYFCASDVGQGNQPQHFGDGTRLSIL.

CDR3 sequence: CASSSPSGSYNEQFF. The CDR3 bases are TGTGCCAGCAGCTCCCCTAGCGGCTCCTACAATGAGCAGTTCTTC. This chain uses TRBV11-2 with TRBJ2-1; 7 positions agree with TRBD2. CDR3 size: 15 residues. The V gene's germline CDR1 is SGHAT and CDR2 FQNNGV. J gave up 0 bases and V 4 bases, and 3 bases lay outside the gene matches.

This sequence joins TRBV7-8 and TRBJ2-2; 12 positions match TRBD2. Germline CDR1 reads SGHVS; CDR2 reads FQNEAQ. V was pared by 2 bases and J by 7 bases, with 2 bases of the junction left unmatched. There are 15 residues in the CDR3. The DNA of the CDR3 is TGTGCCAGCAGCTTACTAGCGGGGGGGTTCGGGGAGCTGTTTTTT. This codes for CASSLLAGGFGELFF.

This chain joins TRBV27 and TRBJ1-2; 7 bases match TRBD1. CDR1 and CDR2 (germline): MNHEY, SMNVEV (reference sequence). The V segment lost 7 bases and the J segment 4 bases; nucleotides outside the gene matches: 6. The CDR3 loop spans 13 amino acids. CDR3: CASTSQGSYGYTF. CDR3 nucleotide sequence: TGTGCCAGCACATCACAGGGGTCCTATGGCTACACCTTC.